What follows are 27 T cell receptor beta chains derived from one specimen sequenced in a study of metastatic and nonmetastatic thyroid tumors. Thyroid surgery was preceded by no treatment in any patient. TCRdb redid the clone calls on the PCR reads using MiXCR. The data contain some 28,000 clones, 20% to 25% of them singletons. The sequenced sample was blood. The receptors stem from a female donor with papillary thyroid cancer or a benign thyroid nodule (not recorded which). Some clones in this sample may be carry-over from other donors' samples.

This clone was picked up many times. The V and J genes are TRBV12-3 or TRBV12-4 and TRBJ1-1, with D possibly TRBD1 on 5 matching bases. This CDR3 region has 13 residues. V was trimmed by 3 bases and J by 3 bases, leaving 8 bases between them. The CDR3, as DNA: TGTGCCAGCAGTTTGACGGGGCACACTGAAGCTTTCTTT. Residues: CASSLTGHTEAFF.

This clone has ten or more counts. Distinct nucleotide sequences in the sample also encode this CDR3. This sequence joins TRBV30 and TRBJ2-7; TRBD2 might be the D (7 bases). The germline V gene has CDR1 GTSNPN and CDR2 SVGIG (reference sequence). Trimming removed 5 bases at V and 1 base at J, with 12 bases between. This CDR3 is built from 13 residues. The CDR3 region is CAWSEGGSYEQYF. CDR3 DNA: TGTGCCTGGTCAGAGGGGGGGTCCTACGAGCAGTACTTC.

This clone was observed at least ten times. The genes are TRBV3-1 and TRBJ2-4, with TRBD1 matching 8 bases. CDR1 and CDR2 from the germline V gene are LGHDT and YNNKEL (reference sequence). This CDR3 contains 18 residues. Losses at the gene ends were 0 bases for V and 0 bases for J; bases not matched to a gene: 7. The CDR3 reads CASSQDFRTGIAKNIQYF. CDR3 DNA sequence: TGTGCCAGCAGCCAAGATTTCCGGACAGGGATAGCCAAAAACATTCAGTACTTC.

As DNA, the CDR3 is TGCAGTGCTAGATATCAGAAAGGGGAGAACTATGGCTACACCTTC. Its protein product is CSARYQKGENYGYTF. The chain uses TRBV20-1 and TRBJ1-2, with a weak D call TRBD1 (5 bases). Trimming left V 2 bases short and J 2 bases short, with 15 bases between. Germline V gene lookup returns CDR1 DFQATT and CDR2 SNEGSKA (reference sequence). The CDR3 sequence is 15 residues long.

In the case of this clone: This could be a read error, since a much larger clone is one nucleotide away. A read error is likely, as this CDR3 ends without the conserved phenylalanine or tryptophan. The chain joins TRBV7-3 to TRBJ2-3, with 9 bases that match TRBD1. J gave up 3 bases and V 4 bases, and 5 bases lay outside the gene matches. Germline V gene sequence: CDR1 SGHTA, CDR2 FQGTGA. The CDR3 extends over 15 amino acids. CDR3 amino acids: CASSSGTGLTDTQYL. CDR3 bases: TGTGCCAGCAGCTCCGGGACAGGGTTGACAGATACGCAGTATCTT.

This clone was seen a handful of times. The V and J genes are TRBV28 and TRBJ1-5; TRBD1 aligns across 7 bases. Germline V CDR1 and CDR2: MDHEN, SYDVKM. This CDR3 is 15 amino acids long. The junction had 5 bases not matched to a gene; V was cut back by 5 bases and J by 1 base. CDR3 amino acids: CASSLIQGSNQPQHF. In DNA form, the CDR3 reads TGTGCCAGCAGTCTTATACAGGGGAGCAATCAGCCCCAGCATTTT. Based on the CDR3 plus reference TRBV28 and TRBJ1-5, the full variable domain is DVKVTQSSRYLVKRTGEKVFLECVQDMDHENMFWYRQDPGLGLRLIYFSYDVKMKEKGDIPEGYSVSREKKERFSLILESASTNQTSMYLCASSLIQGSNQPQHFGDGTRLSIL.

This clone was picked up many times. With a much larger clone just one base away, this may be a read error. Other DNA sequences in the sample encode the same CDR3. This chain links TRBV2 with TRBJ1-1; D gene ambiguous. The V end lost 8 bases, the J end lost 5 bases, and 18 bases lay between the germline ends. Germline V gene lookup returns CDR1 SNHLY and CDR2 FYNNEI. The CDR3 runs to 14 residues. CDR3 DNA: TGTGCCAGCGCTGTGTCGTCCGGTTTTACTGAAGCTTTCTTT. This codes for CASAVSSGFTEAFF.

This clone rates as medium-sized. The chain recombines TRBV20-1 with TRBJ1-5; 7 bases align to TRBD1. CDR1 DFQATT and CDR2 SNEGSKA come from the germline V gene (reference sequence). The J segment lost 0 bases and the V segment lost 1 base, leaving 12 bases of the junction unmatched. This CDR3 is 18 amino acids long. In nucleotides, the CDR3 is TGCAGTGCTAGAGGTCGAGGGGAGGGACAGTTTAGCAATCAGCCCCAGCATTTT. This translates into CSARGRGEGQFSNQPQHF.

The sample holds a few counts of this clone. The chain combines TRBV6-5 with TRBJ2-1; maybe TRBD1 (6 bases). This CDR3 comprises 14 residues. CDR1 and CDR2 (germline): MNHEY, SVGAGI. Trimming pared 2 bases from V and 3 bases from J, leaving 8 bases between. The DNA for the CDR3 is TGTGCCAGCAGTTACAGGGGGAACTACAATGAGCAGTTCTTC. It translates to CASSYRGNYNEQFF.

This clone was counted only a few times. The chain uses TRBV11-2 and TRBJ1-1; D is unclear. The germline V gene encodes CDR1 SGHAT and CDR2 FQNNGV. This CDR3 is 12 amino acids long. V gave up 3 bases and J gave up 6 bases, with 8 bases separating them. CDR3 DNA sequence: TGTGCCAGCAGCTTCGGCGGGTCTGAAGCTTTCTTT. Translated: CASSFGGSEAFF.

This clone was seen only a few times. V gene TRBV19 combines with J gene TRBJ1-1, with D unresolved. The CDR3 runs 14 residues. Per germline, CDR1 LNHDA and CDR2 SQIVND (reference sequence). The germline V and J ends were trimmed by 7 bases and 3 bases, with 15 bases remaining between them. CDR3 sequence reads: CASTKSAWDTEAFF. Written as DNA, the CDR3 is TGTGCCAGTACCAAATCGGCCTGGGACACTGAAGCTTTCTTT.

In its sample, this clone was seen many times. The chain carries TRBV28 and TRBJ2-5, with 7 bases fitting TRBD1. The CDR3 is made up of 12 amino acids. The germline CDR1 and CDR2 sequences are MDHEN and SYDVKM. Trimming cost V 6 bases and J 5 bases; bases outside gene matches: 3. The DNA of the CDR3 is TGTGCCAGCAGGACAGGGTCGGAGACCCAGTACTTC. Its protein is CASRTGSETQYF.

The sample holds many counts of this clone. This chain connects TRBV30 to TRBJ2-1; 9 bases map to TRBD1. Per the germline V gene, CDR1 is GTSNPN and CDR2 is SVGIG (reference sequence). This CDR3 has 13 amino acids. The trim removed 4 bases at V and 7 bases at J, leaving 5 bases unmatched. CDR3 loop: CAWTGTGRNEQFF. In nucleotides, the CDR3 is TGTGCCTGGACCGGGACAGGGAGGAATGAGCAGTTCTTC.

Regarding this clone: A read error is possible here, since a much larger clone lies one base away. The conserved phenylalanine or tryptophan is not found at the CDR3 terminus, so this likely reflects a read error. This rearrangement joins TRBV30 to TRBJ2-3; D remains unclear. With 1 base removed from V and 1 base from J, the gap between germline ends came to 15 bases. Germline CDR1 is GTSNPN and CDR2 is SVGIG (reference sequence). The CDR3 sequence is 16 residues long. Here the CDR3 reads CAWSDPLVLRTDTQYL. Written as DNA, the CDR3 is TGTGCCTGGAGTGATCCCCTAGTACTGCGCACAGATACGCAGTATCTT.

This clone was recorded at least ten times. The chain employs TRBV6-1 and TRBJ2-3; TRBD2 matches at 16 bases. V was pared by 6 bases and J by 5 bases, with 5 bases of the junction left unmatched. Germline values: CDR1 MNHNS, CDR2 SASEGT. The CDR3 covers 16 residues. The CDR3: CASSSGLAGGGDTQYF. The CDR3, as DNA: TGTGCCAGCAGCTCGGGACTAGCGGGAGGGGGAGATACGCAGTATTTT.

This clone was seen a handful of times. CDR3 in amino acids: CASSYSSSGNDNEQFF. CDR3 in DNA: TGTGCCAGCAGTTACTCATCTAGCGGCAATGACAATGAGCAGTTCTTC. The chain is built from TRBV6-2 or TRBV6-3 and TRBJ2-1; 7 positions agree with TRBD2. Unmatched junction bases numbered 7, after V lost 0 bases and J lost 5 bases. The CDR3 is made up of 16 amino acids. Germline V gene data show CDR1 as MNHEY and CDR2 as SVGEGT.

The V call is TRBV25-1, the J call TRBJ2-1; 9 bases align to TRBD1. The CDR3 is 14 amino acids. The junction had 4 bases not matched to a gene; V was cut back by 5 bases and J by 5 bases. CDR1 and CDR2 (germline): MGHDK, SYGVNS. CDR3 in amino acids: CASSWDRDNNEQFF. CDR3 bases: TGTGCCAGCAGTTGGGACAGGGACAACAATGAGCAGTTCTTC.

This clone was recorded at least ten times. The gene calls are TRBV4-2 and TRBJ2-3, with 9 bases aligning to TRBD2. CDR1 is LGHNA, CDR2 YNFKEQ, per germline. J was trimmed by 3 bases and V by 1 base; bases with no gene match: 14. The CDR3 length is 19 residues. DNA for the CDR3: TGTGCCAGCAGCCAAGGGACAAGGGTAGCGGGAGAGTGGACAGATACGCAGTATTTT. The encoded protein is CASSQGTRVAGEWTDTQYF.

The DNA of the CDR3 is TGCGCCACCTCTCCCCTAGCGGGGATAACAGATACGCAGTATTTT. Its translation: CATSPLAGITDTQYF. V is TRBV10-1 and J is TRBJ2-3; 9 positions agree with TRBD2. The CDR3 runs to 15 residues. The ends lost 10 bases at V and 3 bases at J; junction bases unmatched: 11. The V gene's germline CDR1 is WNHNN and CDR2 SYGVQD (reference sequence).

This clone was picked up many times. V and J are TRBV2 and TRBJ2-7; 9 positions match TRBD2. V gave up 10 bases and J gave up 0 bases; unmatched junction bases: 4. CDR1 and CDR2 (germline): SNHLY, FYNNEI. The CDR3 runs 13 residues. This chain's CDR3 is CATSGVASYEQYF. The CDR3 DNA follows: TGTGCCACTAGCGGGGTTGCCTCCTACGAGCAGTACTTC.

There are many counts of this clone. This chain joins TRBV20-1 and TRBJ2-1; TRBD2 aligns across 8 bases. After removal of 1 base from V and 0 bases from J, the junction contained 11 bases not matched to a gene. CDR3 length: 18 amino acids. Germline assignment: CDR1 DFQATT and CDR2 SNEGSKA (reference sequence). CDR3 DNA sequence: TGCAGTGCTAGAGTAGGCGGTAGGGGGACTAGCTCCTACAATGAGCAGTTCTTC. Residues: CSARVGGRGTSSYNEQFF.

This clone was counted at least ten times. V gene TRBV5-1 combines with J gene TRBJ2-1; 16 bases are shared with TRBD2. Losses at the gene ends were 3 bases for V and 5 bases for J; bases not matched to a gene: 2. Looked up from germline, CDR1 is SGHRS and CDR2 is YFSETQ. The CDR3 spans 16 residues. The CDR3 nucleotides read TGCGCCAGCAGCTCGGGACTAGCGGGAGGGCACAATGAGCAGTTCTTC. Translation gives CASSSGLAGGHNEQFF.

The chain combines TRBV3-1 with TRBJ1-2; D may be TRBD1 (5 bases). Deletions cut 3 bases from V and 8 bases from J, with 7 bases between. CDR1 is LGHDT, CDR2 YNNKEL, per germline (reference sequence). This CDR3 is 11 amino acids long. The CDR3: CASSHGDGYTF. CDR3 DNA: TGTGCCAGCAGCCATGGGGACGGCTACACCTTC. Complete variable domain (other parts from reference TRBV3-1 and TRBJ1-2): DTAVSQTPKYLVTQMGNDKSIKCEQNLGHDTMYWYKQDSKKFLKIMFSYNNKELIINETVPNRFSPKSPDKAHLNLHINSLELGDSAVYFCASSHGDGYTFGSGTRLTVV.

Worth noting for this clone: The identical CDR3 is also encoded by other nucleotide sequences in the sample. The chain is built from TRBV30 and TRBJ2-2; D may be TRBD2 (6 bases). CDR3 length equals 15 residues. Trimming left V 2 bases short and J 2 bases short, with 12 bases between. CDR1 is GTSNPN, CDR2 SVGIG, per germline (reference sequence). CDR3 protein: CAWSFGGGNTGELFF. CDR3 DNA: TGTGCCTGGAGTTTCGGGGGAGGTAACACCGGGGAGCTGTTTTTT.

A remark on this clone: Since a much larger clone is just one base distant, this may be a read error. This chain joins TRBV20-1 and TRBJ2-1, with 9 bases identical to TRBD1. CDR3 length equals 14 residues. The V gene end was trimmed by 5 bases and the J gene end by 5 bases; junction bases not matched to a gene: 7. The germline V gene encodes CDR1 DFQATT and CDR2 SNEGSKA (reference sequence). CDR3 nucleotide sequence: TGCAGTGCTGACCGGGACAGGGCAAACAATGAGCAGTTCTTC. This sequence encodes CSADRDRANNEQFF.

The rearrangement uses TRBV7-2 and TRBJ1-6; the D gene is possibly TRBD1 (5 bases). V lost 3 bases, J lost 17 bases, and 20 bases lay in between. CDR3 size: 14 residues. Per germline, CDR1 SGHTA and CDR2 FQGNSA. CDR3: CASSFYQGNSPIHF. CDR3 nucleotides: TGTGCCAGCAGCTTTTATCAGGGTAATTCACCGATCCACTTT. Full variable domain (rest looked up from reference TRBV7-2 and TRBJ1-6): GAGVSQSPSNKVTEKGKDVELRCDPISGHTALYWYRQSLGQGLEFLIYFQGNSAPDKSGLPSDRFSAERTGGSVSTLTIQRTQQEDSAVYLCASSFYQGNSPIHFGNGTRLTVT.

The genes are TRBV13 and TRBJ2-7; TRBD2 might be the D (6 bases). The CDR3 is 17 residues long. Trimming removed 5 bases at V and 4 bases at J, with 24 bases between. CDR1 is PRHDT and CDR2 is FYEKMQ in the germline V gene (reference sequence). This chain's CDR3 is CASSHDRAGLAYYEQYF. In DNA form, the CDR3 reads TGTGCCAGCAGCCATGACCGGGCGGGGCTAGCCTATTACGAGCAGTACTTC.